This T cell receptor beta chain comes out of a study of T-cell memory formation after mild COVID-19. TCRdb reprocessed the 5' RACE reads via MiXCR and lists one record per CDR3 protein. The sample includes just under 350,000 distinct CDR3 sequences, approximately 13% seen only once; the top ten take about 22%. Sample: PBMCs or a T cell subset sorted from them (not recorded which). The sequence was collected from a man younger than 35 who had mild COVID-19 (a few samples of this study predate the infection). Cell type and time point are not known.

CDR3 in DNA: TGTGCCAGCAGCCAAGGGTCAGAGCCGTCGCGGGGCTACACCTTC. Amino acid sequence: CASSQGSEPSRGYTF. The chain carries TRBV3-1 and TRBJ1-2; D is undetermined. The CDR3 length is 15 residues. V lost 1 base, J lost 8 bases, and 17 bases lay in between. The germline V gene encodes CDR1 LGHDT and CDR2 YNNKEL (reference sequence).